The rows below give T cell receptor beta chains drawn from one sample of a study of shared clonotypes between healthy human individuals. The data were produced by immunoSEQ multiplex PCR, yet TCRdb's version contains in-frame clones alone and is incomplete. Of more than 2,000,000 clones in the sample, more than 90% were seen once. The sequenced sample was naive CD4+ T cells sorted from blood. The receptors shown here come from a man in his late teens or twenties in good health. Each CDR3 is given with its conserved first and last residue. A D gene is named only where the DNA matches it firmly. Size values are once, few and many counts, or a class for expanded clones, and some rows have none.

d_call j_call clone_size v_call cdr3_nt cdr3_aa
TRBD1 TRBJ2-5 . TRBV9 TGTGCCAGCAGCGTAGACTTGACAGGGATGGAGACCCAGTACTTC CASSVDLTGMETQYF
. TRBJ1-5 once TRBV30 TGTGCCTGGAGTGTAGGGGATCATCAGCCCCAGCATTTT CAWSVGDHQPQHF
. TRBJ2-2 . TRBV19 TGTGCCAGTAACGAAAAGGGATACACCGGGGAGCTGTTTTTT CASNEKGYTGELFF
. TRBJ2-7 . TRBV27 TGTGCCAGCAGTTTCCGGCAGGCGAAACTCTCCTACGAGCAGTACTTC CASSFRQAKLSYEQYF
. TRBJ1-4 . TRBV6-7 TGTGCCAGCAGTGGTTTAGGGCGGGGGGGTGAAAAACTGTTTTTT CASSGLGRGGEKLFF
TRBD1 TRBJ2-7 . TRBV27 TGTGCCAGCAGTTTAGAGAGGACAGGGGCGTACGAGCAGTACTTC CASSLERTGAYEQYF
. TRBJ1-1 . TRBV14 TGTGCCAGCAGTCGGCAGAACCTTGAAGCTTTCTTT CASSRQNLEAFF
. TRBJ2-1 . TRBV2 TGTGCCAGCAGTCCCGCAGGATCCACCTACAATGAGCAGTTCTTC CASSPAGSTYNEQFF
. TRBJ1-5 few TRBV30 TGTGCCTGGAGCTTGGATATAAGCCAGCCCCAGCATTTT CAWSLDISQPQHF
. TRBJ2-1 few TRBV30 TGTGCCTGGAGTGTCTCGCCCCCCTCCTACAATGAGCAGTTCTTC CAWSVSPPSYNEQFF
. TRBJ2-1 . TRBV9 TGTGCCAGCAGCCCAGTAGGTCGGTTGGCGGTAGAGCAGTTCTTC CASSPVGRLAVEQFF
. TRBJ2-1 . TRBV7-8 TGTGCCAGCAGCCCATGGGGGGGGGCAACCTACAATGAGCAGTTCTTC CASSPWGGATYNEQFF
. TRBJ1-2 . TRBV6-1 TGTGCCAGCAGCCCCGGACAGATCTATGGCTACACCTTC CASSPGQIYGYTF
TRBD1 TRBJ1-1 few TRBV11-2 TGTGCCAGCAGCTTAGACTGGACAGGGACTACAGCTTTCTTT CASSLDWTGTTAFF
. TRBJ2-3 . TRBV6-1 TGTGCCGCGGTATTAAGGGGCACAGATACGCAGTATTTT CAAVLRGTDTQYF
. TRBJ2-7 once TRBV27 TGTGCCAGCAGTCGCACAGGACCTGACTACGAGCAGTACTTC CASSRTGPDYEQYF
. TRBJ1-6 . TRBV30 TGTGCCTGGAGTTTGGTGGGTTCACCCCTCCACTTT CAWSLVGSPLHF
TRBD1 TRBJ2-2 . TRBV10-2 TGCGCCAGTGGACAGGGGGCGCTTACCGGGGAGCTGTTTTTT CASGQGALTGELFF
. TRBJ1-4 . TRBV4-3 TGCGCCAGCAGCCAAGAGATAGAGACTAATGAAAAACTGTTTTTT CASSQEIETNEKLFF
TRBD2 TRBJ2-1 . TRBV29-1 TGCAGCGTGGGGGCACTAGCGGGAGTTTGGGAGCAGTTCTTC CSVGALAGVWEQFF
TRBD1 TRBJ1-3 . TRBV7-8 TGTGCCAGCAGCTTACGTACGACAGGGACTGGAAACACCATATATTTT CASSLRTTGTGNTIYF
TRBD1 TRBJ1-1 . TRBV10-3 TGTGCCATCAGTTGGGACAGCGAAGAAGCTTTCTTT CAISWDSEEAFF
. TRBJ1-4 . TRBV11-2 TGTGCCAGCAGCGTGTGGGGACGGCTTAATGAAAAACTGTTTTTT CASSVWGRLNEKLFF
TRBD1 TRBJ2-5 . TRBV7-3 TGTGCCAGCAGCCGTTCGACAGGGGGCCTGGAGACCCAGTACTTC CASSRSTGGLETQYF
. TRBJ2-2 . TRBV5-1 TGCGCCAGCAGCTTGGCAGGGCAGTCGGACACCGGGGAGCTGTTTTTT CASSLAGQSDTGELFF
TRBD1 TRBJ1-2 . TRBV11-2 TGTGCCAGCAGCACAGGACAGGAGTATAGCTACACCTTC CASSTGQEYSYTF
. TRBJ1-2 once TRBV28 TGTGCCAGCAGTTCGGGACTCCAGTATGGCTACACCTTC CASSSGLQYGYTF
TRBD2 TRBJ2-7 . TRBV30 TGTGCCTGGAGTCGTACCCAGCGGGGGTGGTACGAGCAGTACTTC CAWSRTQRGWYEQYF
TRBD1 TRBJ1-6 . TRBV6-6 TGTGCCAGCAGGGGACAGGGGAGATCACCCCTCCACTTT CASRGQGRSPLHF
TRBD1 TRBJ1-1 . TRBV4-1 TGCGCCAGCAGCCAGGGGAGGCAGGGGGCCACTGAAGCTTTCTTT CASSQGRQGATEAFF
. TRBJ2-1 once TRBV6-5 TGTGCCAGCAGTTACTCCCCCGCCTCTTCCTACAATGAGCAGTTCTTC CASSYSPASSYNEQFF
. TRBJ2-3 . TRBV5-6 TGTGCCAGCAGCGGGTATTCAGATACGCAGTATTTT CASSGYSDTQYF
TRBD1 TRBJ2-7 . TRBV20-1 TGCAGTGCTAGCCACAGGGGCCGGGGGTACTTC CSASHRGRGYF
TRBD1 TRBJ2-2 . TRBV29-1 TGCAGCGTTGATTTGGCAGGGGGCACCGGGGAGCTGTTTTTT CSVDLAGGTGELFF
TRBD1 TRBJ1-3 . TRBV19 TGTGCCAGTAGTATGAACAGACGACAGGGCGAGTCTGGAAACACCATATATTTT CASSMNRRQGESGNTIYF
. TRBJ2-1 . TRBV7-2 TGTGCCACCGGAAAGTCTAACTACAATGAGCAGTTCTTC CATGKSNYNEQFF
TRBD2 TRBJ2-5 . TRBV30 TGTGCCTGGAGTGTAACGAGCGGGGGGGCAAAGACCCAGTACTTC CAWSVTSGGAKTQYF
. TRBJ2-3 . TRBV5-4 TGTGCCAGCAGCTTGAACCGCCCGGGGGGCACAGATACGCAGTATTTT CASSLNRPGGTDTQYF
. TRBJ1-1 . TRBV2 TGTGCCAGCGAGGTGGACAGGAACACTGAAGCTTTCTTT CASEVDRNTEAFF
. TRBJ2-7 once TRBV30 TGTGCCCACAAAAGCATGGACGAGCAGTACTTC CAHKSMDEQYF
. TRBJ1-4 . TRBV4-1 TGCGCCAGCAGCCAAGAGTGGGGTTCTAGAGAAAAACTGTTTTTT CASSQEWGSREKLFF
TRBD1 TRBJ1-3 . TRBV4-2 TGTGCCAGCAGCCAAGCTGACAGGGAGAAAGAAAACACCATATATTTT CASSQADREKENTIYF
. TRBJ2-2 . TRBV28 TGTGCCAGCAGCCGAGACAGCACCGGGGAGCTGTTTTTT CASSRDSTGELFF
TRBD1 TRBJ2-5 . TRBV5-4 TGTGCCAGCAGCTTGAACAGGGGCCAAGAGACCCAGTACTTC CASSLNRGQETQYF
TRBD1 TRBJ1-2 . TRBV6-1 TGTGCCAGCAGTGACCCCGGGGGACAGCAGATAAACTATGGCTACACCTTC CASSDPGGQQINYGYTF
TRBD1 TRBJ2-7 . TRBV7-2 TGTGCCAGCAGCCCCGGGACAGGGGTTTACGAGCAGTACTTC CASSPGTGVYEQYF
. TRBJ2-3 once TRBV13 TGTGCCAGCAGCGGGGGCAGCACAGATACGCAGTATTTT CASSGGSTDTQYF
. TRBJ2-5 . TRBV6-5 TGTGCCAGCACCGAACCGGGGTCAGAGACCCAGTACTTC CASTEPGSETQYF
. TRBJ1-3 . TRBV2 TGTGCCAGCAGTAAGGGCACAGGGTCATATGGAAACACCATATATTTT CASSKGTGSYGNTIYF
TRBD2 TRBJ2-2 . TRBV19 TGTGCCAGTTTTCCGGGACTAGCGAACACCGGGGAGCTGTTTTTT CASFPGLANTGELFF
. TRBJ2-3 . TRBV25-1 TGTGCCAGCAGCCCCGCTTGGCTCGGAACAGATACGCAGTATTTT CASSPAWLGTDTQYF
TRBD1 TRBJ1-4 . TRBV5-1 TGCGCCAGCAGCTCGACAGGGGGGAATGAAAAACTGTTTTTT CASSSTGGNEKLFF
TRBD1 TRBJ2-7 . TRBV11-2 TGTGCCAGCAGCTTGTTCGGACAGGACACCTCCTACGAGCAGTACTTC CASSLFGQDTSYEQYF
TRBD2 TRBJ2-3 . TRBV6-6 TGTGCCAGCAGCAGTGGACTAGCAACAGATACGCAGTATTTT CASSSGLATDTQYF